This T cell receptor beta chain was captured by sequencing in a study of T cells after posttransplantation cyclophosphamide. Study-wide results and caveats: Donor-recipient repertoire similarity was low at 1-2 months, rising over year one. TRB clonality was highly associated with recipient CMV seropositivity and reactivation.

In its sample, this clone was seen many times. Its antigen remains unknown. With 5 bases removed from V and 3 bases from J, the gap between germline ends came to 13 bases. The CDR3 runs to 14 residues. Germline assignment: CDR1 LNHDA and CDR2 SQIVND (reference sequence). This related bone marrow graft donor gave peripheral blood on the day of marrow donation. Libraries were prepared by immunoSEQ multiplex PCR; TCRdb keeps only in-frame clonotypes and omits some of them. The table lists around 34,000 clones, with no singletons. This clonotype was sampled from a woman in her fifties or sixties in good health and a related stem cell transplant donor. This sequence joins TRBV19 and TRBJ1-2; the D gene is possibly TRBD1 (5 bases). Sequences were obtained from PBMCs. CDR3 sequence: CASSLRPGDYGYTF. Written as DNA, the CDR3 is TGTGCCAGTAGTCTCAGGCCGGGGGACTATGGCTACACCTTC.